The source of this T cell receptor beta chain is a study of cytomegalovirus exposure and HLA in healthy donors. As to this clone: Its specificity is not known.

The germline CDR1 and CDR2 sequences are SGHAT and FQNNGV. J was trimmed by 6 bases and V by 5 bases; bases with no gene match: 7. The CDR3 is 13 residues long. Study observations and caveats: Testing in vitro showed a few CMV-associated chains specific for CMV antigens. Many donors shared some public TCRs, even though most TCR sequences were rare.

Generated by immunoSEQ multiplex PCR, the TCRdb table keeps only in-frame clones and is missing some. The table has 170,000 or so clones, about 80% seen once; the top ten hold around 2.8%. V gene TRBV11-2 combines with J gene TRBJ2-7; 7 positions agree with TRBD1. Sequencing used PBMCs. The sequence was obtained from a woman aged 18 to 35 in good health and CMV-seropositive. The CDR3 here is CASSTNHRGEQYF. In DNA form, the CDR3 reads TGTGCCAGCAGCACAAACCACAGGGGCGAGCAGTACTTC.